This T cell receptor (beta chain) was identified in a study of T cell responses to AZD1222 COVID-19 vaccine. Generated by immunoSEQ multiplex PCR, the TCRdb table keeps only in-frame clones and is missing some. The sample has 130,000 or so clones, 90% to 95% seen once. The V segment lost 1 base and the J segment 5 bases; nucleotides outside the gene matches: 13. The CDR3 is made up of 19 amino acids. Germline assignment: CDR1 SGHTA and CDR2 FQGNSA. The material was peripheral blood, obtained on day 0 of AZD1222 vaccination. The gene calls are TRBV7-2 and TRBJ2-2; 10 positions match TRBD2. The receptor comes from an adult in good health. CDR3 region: CASSLDSSGGALGTGELFF. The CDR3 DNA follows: TGTGCCAGCAGCTTAGACTCTAGCGGGGGAGCCCTAGGGACCGGGGAGCTGTTTTTT.